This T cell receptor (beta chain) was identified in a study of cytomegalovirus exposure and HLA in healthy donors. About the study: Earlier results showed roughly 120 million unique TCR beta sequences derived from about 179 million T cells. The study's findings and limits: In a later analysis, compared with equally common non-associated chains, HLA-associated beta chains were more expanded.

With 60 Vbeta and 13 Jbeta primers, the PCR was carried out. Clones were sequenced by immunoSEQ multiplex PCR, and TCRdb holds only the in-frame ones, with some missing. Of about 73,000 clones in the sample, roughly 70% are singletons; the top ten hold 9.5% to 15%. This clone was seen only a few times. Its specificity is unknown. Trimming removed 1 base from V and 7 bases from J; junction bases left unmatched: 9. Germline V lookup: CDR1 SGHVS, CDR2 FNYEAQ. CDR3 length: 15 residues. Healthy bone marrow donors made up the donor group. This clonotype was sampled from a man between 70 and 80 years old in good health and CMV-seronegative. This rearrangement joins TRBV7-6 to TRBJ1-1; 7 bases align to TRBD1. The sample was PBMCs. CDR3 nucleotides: TGTGCCAGCAGCTTAGGATTAGACAGGGCAGGTGAAGCTTTCTTT. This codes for CASSLGLDRAGEAFF. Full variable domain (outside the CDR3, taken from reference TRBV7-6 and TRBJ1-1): GAGVSQSPRYKVTKRGQDVALRCDPISGHVSLYWYRQALGQGPEFLTYFNYEAQQDKSGLPNDRFSAERPEGSISTLTIQRTEQRDSAMYRCASSLGLDRAGEAFFGQGTRLTVV.